The sequence of this T cell receptor beta chain was determined in a study of vaccination effects on CD4 cells after COVID-19. The V end was cut by 2 bases, the J end by 1 base, with 9 bases between. The CDR3 spans 14 residues. CDR1 is SGHRS and CDR2 is YFSETQ in the germline V gene. ViraFEST expansion of antigen-specific CD4+ T cells with viral peptide pools preceded sequencing. Cultured cells yielded isolated CD4+ T cells after approximately nine days. This individual contracted SARS-CoV-2 between March and December 2020, as verified by PCR. Culturing of a few million PBMC per well took place with about 9.4 IU/ml IL-2 and about 9.3 ug/ml peptides. About this clone itself: Its cognate antigen is unknown.

Sequencing used immunoSEQ multiplex PCR; TCRdb keeps in-frame clones, though not all of them. The data hold roughly 26,000 clones, with 70% to 80% observed a single time. Specimen: CD4+ T cells from PBMCs cultured with HCoV-NL63 spike peptides, collected before COVID-19 vaccination. The J gene is TRBJ1-1, the V gene TRBV5-1, with D unresolved. The TCR sequence derives from a human donor who had a prior SARS-CoV-2 infection. CDR3 protein: CASSFLSGNTEAFF. The CDR3 DNA reads as TGCGCCAGCAGCTTCCTGTCAGGGAACACTGAAGCTTTCTTT.